The 15 T cell receptor beta chains presented below share a single source sample, sequenced in a study of regulatory T cells in long-lasting Graves disease. Sample time point: newly diagnosed GD, antithyroid drugs for less than 3 months. The TCR library was made from RNA extracted from PBMCs. Combining iRepertoire HTBI primers with Arm-PCR of CDR3 regions, the authors built TCR beta libraries. TCRdb used MiXCR to reprocess the multiplex PCR reads, holding one entry per CDR3 protein. The sample lists some 600,000 distinct CDR3 sequences; about 16% were seen once. The data also belong to a second study, concerning T cells in Graves' hyperthyroidism and ophthalmopathy.

Sequences were derived from peripheral blood mononuclear cells (PBMCs), sampled at new diagnosis, from a patient treated with antithyroid drugs. The receptor set was obtained from a man aged 18 to 29 with Graves disease.

This clonotype was detected ten times or more. The chain uses TRBV7-2 and TRBJ1-1, with 7 bases matching TRBD1. Germline CDR1 reads SGHTA; CDR2 reads FQGNSA. CDR3 size: 15 residues. After removal of 6 bases from V and 1 base from J, the junction contained 8 bases not matched to a gene. The CDR3 DNA reads TGTGCCAGCAGTCTTAACAGGGGCCCGAACACTGAAGCTTTCTTT. The encoded protein is CASSLNRGPNTEAFF.

V gene TRBV14 combines with J gene TRBJ2-7, with D possibly being TRBD1 or TRBD2 (5 bases each). The CDR3 has 15 residues. Germline lookup yields CDR1 SGHDN and CDR2 FVKESK. V was trimmed by 4 bases and J by 9 bases, leaving 22 bases between them. CDR3 residues: CASSPQRTLGDGQYF. CDR3 bases: TGTGCCAGCAGCCCCCAGCGGACCCTTGGGGACGGGCAGTACTTC.

This clonotype was counted ten times or more. One end of the junction is discordant with germline, which a read error may explain. V is TRBV4-1 and J is TRBJ2-7; TRBD2 might be the D (6 bases). The germline V gene encodes CDR1 MGHRA and CDR2 YSYEKL. This CDR3 region has 15 residues. CDR3 DNA: TGTGCCAGCAGCCAAGAGGAGGGAAGAAACTACGAGCAGTACTTC. It is translated as CASSQEEGRNYEQYF.

This clonotype showed up many times. The V gene is TRBV7-8, the J gene TRBJ1-2; D is perhaps TRBD1 (5 bases). V lost 0 bases and J lost 0, with 8 bases in between. The CDR3 covers 15 residues. The germline CDR1 and CDR2 sequences are SGHVS and FQNEAQ. The DNA of the CDR3 is TGTGCCAGCAGCTTAGCCGGGGGAACTAACTATGGCTACACCTTC. Protein sequence: CASSLAGGTNYGYTF.

This clonotype was detected ten times or more. V usage is TRBV28 and J usage is TRBJ2-5; D not certain. Per germline, CDR1 MDHEN and CDR2 SYDVKM. V was shortened by 1 base and J by 0 bases, with 12 bases between the two germline ends. This CDR3 is 16 amino acids long. The CDR3 sequence is CASSLYRGDYQETQYF. The CDR3 coding sequence is TGTGCCAGCAGTTTATACCGCGGAGACTACCAAGAGACCCAGTACTTC. The full variable domain, in which reference TRBV28 and TRBJ2-5 provide the parts outside the CDR3, is DVKVTQSSRYLVKRTGEKVFLECVQDMDHENMFWYRQDPGLGLRLIYFSYDVKMKEKGDIPEGYSVSREKKERFSLILESASTNQTSMYLCASSLYRGDYQETQYFGPGTRLLVL.

The chain is built from TRBV6-1 and TRBJ2-7, with D uncertain. Trimming left V 0 bases short and J 6 bases short, with 9 bases between. Per the germline V gene, CDR1 is MNHNS and CDR2 is SASEGT. CDR3 length: 13 amino acids. DNA for the CDR3: TGTGCCAGCAGTGAAGCCGTCAGGAGCGAGCAGTACTTC. This translates into CASSEAVRSEQYF.

The V call is TRBV3-1, the J call TRBJ2-7, with TRBD2 matching over 11 bases. Unmatched junction bases numbered 6, after V lost 1 base and J lost 4 bases. This CDR3 has 16 residues. Germline V gene sequence: CDR1 LGHDT, CDR2 YNNKEL (reference sequence). In DNA form, the CDR3 reads TGTGCCAGCAGCCAAGTAACTAGCGGGAGCGCTTACGAGCAGTACTTC. Protein product: CASSQVTSGSAYEQYF.

Ten or more counts support this clonotype. The chain is built from TRBV7-9 and TRBJ2-1; TRBD1 or TRBD2 may be the D gene (5 bases each). This CDR3 spans 15 amino acids. V was trimmed by 3 bases and J by 7 bases, leaving 16 bases between them. CDR1 and CDR2 (germline): SEHNR, FQNEAQ (reference sequence). The CDR3 nucleotides read TGTGCCAGCAGCTTCGTGTCAGGGAGAACGAATGAGCAGTTCTTC. Its protein is CASSFVSGRTNEQFF.

This clonotype was observed a few times. The chain is built from TRBV5-1 and TRBJ2-3, with 12 bases that match TRBD2. J gave up 4 bases and V 4 bases, and 4 bases lay outside the gene matches. CDR1 SGHRS and CDR2 YFSETQ come from the germline V gene. This CDR3 is 15 amino acids long. The CDR3 DNA is TGCGCCAGCAGCATGACTAGCGGGAGTGCAGATACGCAGTATTTT. Translating it yields CASSMTSGSADTQYF. Using reference TRBV5-1 and TRBJ2-3 for the parts outside the CDR3, the full variable domain is KAGVTQTPRYLIKTRGQQVTLSCSPISGHRSVSWYQQTPGQGLQFLFEYFSETQRNKGNFPGRFSGRQFSNSRSEMNVSTLELGDSALYLCASSMTSGSADTQYFGPGTRLTVL.

This clonotype was seen ten or more times. The chain is built from TRBV7-2 and TRBJ1-5; no clear D. The CDR3 extends over 14 amino acids. The ends were cut back, 2 bases at V and 7 bases at J, with 12 bases in the middle. Germline CDR1 reads SGHTA; CDR2 reads FQGNSA. CDR3 coding DNA: TGTGCCAGCAGCTTAAGGGAACTACGGCAGCCCCAGCATTTT. Its translation: CASSLRELRQPQHF.

In this sample, this clonotype turned up a few times. The J gene is TRBJ1-4, the V gene TRBV6-1; 8 nucleotides line up with TRBD1. The CDR3 runs 14 residues. Per germline, CDR1 MNHNS and CDR2 SASEGT. Germline trimming cut 5 bases from V and 8 bases from J; bases unmatched to any gene: 7. The CDR3 region is CASSRDRKGEKLFF. The CDR3, as DNA: TGTGCCAGCAGTAGGGACAGGAAGGGAGAAAAACTGTTTTTT.

This clonotype was found many times. The rearrangement links TRBV7-9 to TRBJ1-2, with 7 bases aligning to TRBD1. Germline V lookup: CDR1 SEHNR, CDR2 FQNEAQ (reference sequence). J gave up 4 bases and V 5 bases, and 13 bases lay outside the gene matches. The CDR3 is 16 amino acids. The CDR3 nucleotides are TGTGCCAGCAGCGCCCCGAGCCTCAGGGGGTCCTATGGCTACACCTTC. It specifies CASSAPSLRGSYGYTF. Looking up the rest from reference TRBV7-9 and TRBJ1-2 gives the full variable domain: DTGVSQNPRHKITKRGQNVTFRCDPISEHNRLYWYRQTLGQGPEFLTYFQNEAQLEKSRLLSDRFSAERPKGSFSTLEIQRTEQGDSAMYLCASSAPSLRGSYGYTFGSGTRLTVV.

The chain links TRBV9 to TRBJ1-1; no clear D. Germline CDR1 reads SGDLS; CDR2 reads YYNGEE. There are 15 residues in the CDR3. Trimming took off 5 bases at V and 1 base at J, with 15 bases between the two ends. The CDR3 DNA reads TGTGCCAGCAGTCTGGGAGGGAGATCGAACACTGAAGCTTTCTTT. Its translation: CASSLGGRSNTEAFF.

This clonotype was seen ten or more times. The chain combines TRBV28 with TRBJ1-4, with 9 nucleotides matching TRBD1. The germline CDR1 and CDR2 sequences are MDHEN and SYDVKM. CDR3 length: 17 residues. Trimming cost V 3 bases and J 10 bases; bases outside gene matches: 15. CDR3 sequence reads: CASSFPPGQGPGRKLFF. The CDR3 DNA follows: TGTGCCAGCAGTTTTCCACCCGGACAGGGGCCCGGGCGAAAACTGTTTTTT.

This clonotype was recorded many times. CDR3 in amino acids: CASSPPYLNNEQFF. CDR3 sequence (DNA): TGTGCCAGCAGCCCTCCCTATCTGAACAATGAGCAGTTCTTC. The chain combines TRBV7-9 with TRBJ2-1; D not resolved. Trimming shortened V by 5 bases and J by 5 bases, and 13 bases separated the two germline ends. This CDR3 spans 14 amino acids. Germline-derived CDR1 and CDR2 are SEHNR and FQNEAQ (reference sequence).